This T cell receptor (beta chain) was retrieved from a study of OX40 agonist ivuxolimab in advanced cancers. Whole-study context: Patients receiving dose escalation had hepatocellular carcinoma, melanoma, renal cell or head and neck cancer.

Trimming pared 4 bases from V and 1 base from J, leaving 5 bases between. Per germline, CDR1 SNHLY and CDR2 FYNNEI. The CDR3 is made up of 12 amino acids. Sequencing was performed with immunoSEQ multiplex PCR; in TCRdb, only in-frame clones are kept and a portion is missing. This table holds tens of thousands of clones, over 75% found once. This TCR derives from an adult with an advanced solid tumor such as melanoma, head and neck, liver or kidney cancer. Specimen: CD4+ or CD8+ T cells sorted from blood, collected in a trial of the OX40 agonist ivuxolimab. This chain joins TRBV2 and TRBJ2-7, with no clear D. The CDR3 bases are TGTGCCAGCAGTGTTGCATCCTACGAGCAGTACTTC. This codes for CASSVASYEQYF.